These 13 T cell receptor beta chains share one sample of origin, sequenced in a study of cytomegalovirus exposure and HLA in healthy donors. The PCR had 60 Vbeta and 13 Jbeta primers. Produced via immunoSEQ multiplex PCR; TCRdb's table is partial and in-frame only. The sample includes roughly 150,000 clones, around 65% of them seen just once. Material: PBMCs. The source of these receptors is a woman in her 30s in good health and CMV-seropositive.

This clone has a handful of counts. The chain carries TRBV7-8 and TRBJ2-7; D unresolved. The germline V gene has CDR1 SGHVS and CDR2 FQNEAQ. This CDR3 spans 13 amino acids. The V and J ends lost 4 bases and 2 bases respectively, with 9 bases between them. The CDR3 nucleotides are TGTGCCAGCAGCTATGCAGTTCCCTACGAGCAGTACTTC. This encodes CASSYAVPYEQYF.

This chain connects TRBV9 to TRBJ2-1, with D hard to call. CDR3 length: 12 amino acids. Trimming cost V 0 bases and J 5 bases, with 3 bases left between them. The germline CDR1 and CDR2 sequences are SGDLS and YYNGEE. The CDR3 spells CASSVADNEQFF. Written as DNA, the CDR3 is TGTGCCAGCAGCGTAGCGGACAATGAGCAGTTCTTC.

The chain recombines TRBV19 with TRBJ1-5; the match to TRBD1 covers 11 bases. The length of the CDR3 is 15 residues. With 4 bases clipped from V and 11 bases from J, the junction kept 10 bases outside the gene matches. Germline loops: CDR1 LNHDA, CDR2 SQIVND (reference sequence). The CDR3 coding sequence is TGTGCCAGTAGTAAAAGGGGACAGGGGGTCGCCGCCCAGCATTTT. Residues: CASSKRGQGVAAQHF.

The chain couples TRBV29-1 to TRBJ1-3, with D possibly TRBD1 on 5 matching bases. There are 14 residues in the CDR3. CDR1 and CDR2 from the germline V gene are SQVTM and ANQGSEA. With 4 bases removed from V and 1 base from J, the gap between germline ends came to 11 bases. This CDR3 reads CSVGSGLSGNTIYF. CDR3 DNA: TGCAGCGTTGGGTCGGGACTTTCTGGAAACACCATATATTTT. The entire variable domain, with the rest obtained from reference TRBV29-1 and TRBJ1-3, is as follows: SAVISQKPSRDICQRGTSLTIQCQVDSQVTMMFWYRQQPGQSLTLIATANQGSEATYESGFVIDKFPISRPNLTFSTLTVSNMSPEDSSIYLCSVGSGLSGNTIYFGEGSWLTVV.

This clone was seen just once. The junction does not match germline at one end; this may be a read error. J is TRBJ1-2 and V is TRBV10-3; the match to TRBD1 covers 8 bases. The CDR3 loop spans 14 amino acids. Germline V CDR1 and CDR2: ENHRY, SYGVKD. The CDR3 protein is CAISENRGIYVYTF. The CDR3 DNA sequence: TGTGCCATCAGTGAAAACAGGGGGATCTATGTCTACACCTTC.

The chain joins TRBV6-1 to TRBJ2-7; D gene ambiguous. With 6 bases removed from V and 9 bases from J, the gap between germline ends came to 12 bases. The CDR3 consists of 11 residues. Germline CDR1 reads MNHNS; CDR2 reads SASEGT. This chain's CDR3 is CASSTVSGQYF. CDR3 nucleotides: TGTGCCAGCAGCACCGTCTCGGGGCAGTACTTC.

The chain joins TRBV5-1 to TRBJ1-1; weak D call: TRBD1 (5 bases). Trimming shortened V by 2 bases and J by 9 bases, and 11 bases separated the two germline ends. The germline CDR1 and CDR2 sequences are SGHRS and YFSETQ. The CDR3 has 12 residues. The CDR3: CASSLEGRQAFF. CDR3 DNA: TGCGCCAGCAGCTTAGAGGGGAGGCAAGCTTTCTTT.

The CDR3 coding sequence is TGTGCCAGCAGTGAAAGGACCGAGGGAGGCGAGCAGTACTTC. Translated, it gives CASSERTEGGEQYF. This rearrangement joins TRBV6-1 to TRBJ2-7; D might be TRBD2 (6 bases). Trimming took 2 bases from V and 6 from J, leaving 14 bases between them. The CDR3 runs to 14 residues. The V gene's germline CDR1 is MNHNS and CDR2 SASEGT.

The chain uses TRBV28 and TRBJ1-2; 7 positions agree with TRBD1. Germline lookup yields CDR1 MDHEN and CDR2 SYDVKM. This CDR3 has 13 amino acids. Unmatched junction bases numbered 5, after V lost 8 bases and J lost 2 bases. The CDR3 loop reads CASSQTGNYGYTF. The CDR3 DNA is TGTGCCAGCTCTCAGACAGGGAACTATGGCTACACCTTC.

Only a few counts were recorded for this clone. V gene TRBV7-2 combines with J gene TRBJ1-4; 8 bases are a match to TRBD1. V lost 6 bases and J lost 3; bases outside the gene matches: 15. Germline values: CDR1 SGHTA, CDR2 FQGNSA. The CDR3 runs 18 residues. CDR3 sequence reads: CASSPGQGWMSANEKLFF. The CDR3 DNA reads TGTGCCAGCAGTCCAGGACAGGGATGGATGTCGGCTAATGAAAAACTGTTTTTT.

The chain has TRBV4-1 and TRBJ1-1, with TRBD1 matching over 7 bases. The CDR3 spans 17 residues. Germline loops: CDR1 MGHRA, CDR2 YSYEKL. V dropped 3 bases and J dropped 6; count of bases not matched to a gene: 16. CDR3 residues: CASSHKGAMAHEPEAFF. The CDR3 DNA sequence: TGCGCCAGCAGCCATAAGGGGGCCATGGCCCATGAGCCTGAAGCTTTCTTT.

The chain employs TRBV9 and TRBJ2-3; 9 bases map to TRBD2. V lost 1 base and J lost 10; bases outside the gene matches: 10. CDR3 size: 15 residues. Germline values: CDR1 SGDLS, CDR2 YYNGEE. In DNA form, the CDR3 reads TGTGCCAGCAGCGTATCTGGCGGGGGGGCCTCTCCGCAGTATTTT. Translated, it gives CASSVSGGGASPQYF.

The V and J genes are TRBV29-1 and TRBJ1-2; D gene unclear. Germline CDR1 reads SQVTM; CDR2 reads ANQGSEA. Trimming shortened V by 8 bases and J by 1 base, and 11 bases separated the two germline ends. The CDR3 spans 12 residues. The CDR3 loop is CSTRESNYGYTF. CDR3 nucleotides: TGCAGCACGAGGGAAAGTAACTATGGCTACACCTTC.